This TCR beta chain was recovered during a study of OX40 agonist ivuxolimab in advanced cancers. Study summary: Given to patients was ivuxolimab, an agonistic anti-OX40 (CD134) antibody. Under the entry rules, prior anti-PD-1, anti-PD-L1 or anti-CTLA-4 therapy was allowed, and around 36% had some. Broader study findings: At 0.1 to 3.0 mg/kg, CD4+ and CD8+ blood T cells expanded clonally by week 6.

Trimming cost V 6 bases and J 7 bases, with 13 bases left between them. The V gene's germline CDR1 is LNHNV and CDR2 YYDKDF (reference sequence). The CDR3 runs to 14 residues. As for this clone: Its cognate antigen is unknown.

Measured with immunoSEQ multiplex PCR; TCRdb has only the in-frame clones, and not every one. Counted here are over 75,000 clones, roughly 93% occurring once; the ten biggest clones make up 0.33%. The TCR sequence derives from an adult with an advanced solid tumor such as melanoma, head and neck, liver or kidney cancer. This sample comprised CD4+ or CD8+ T cells sorted from blood, obtained in a trial of the OX40 agonist ivuxolimab. The chain employs TRBV15 and TRBJ1-6, with D possibly being TRBD1 (6 bases). The CDR3 spells CATRSQGSNSPLHF. In nucleotides, the CDR3 is TGTGCCACCAGGTCGCAGGGGAGCAATTCACCCCTCCACTTT.